The rows below give T cell receptor beta chains drawn from one sample of a study of OX40 agonist ivuxolimab in advanced cancers. Profiled with immunoSEQ multiplex PCR; TCRdb holds only in-frame clones, not every one. The sample contains some 50,000 clones, over 80% of which appear only once. The source material was CD4+ or CD8+ T cells sorted from blood, sampled in a trial of the OX40 agonist ivuxolimab. Receptors were obtained from an adult with an advanced solid tumor such as melanoma, head and neck, liver or kidney cancer. Each CDR3 is given with its conserved first and last residue. Each record gives: D gene, J gene, clone size, V gene, CDR3 protein, CDR3 DNA. A D gene is named only where the DNA matches it firmly. Clone sizes are given selectively: once, few, many, or a class where the clone is expanded.

TRBD1,TRBJ2-3,.,TRBV29-1,CSTDRVSTDTQYF,TGCAGCACCGACAGGGTGTCGACAGATACGCAGTATTTT
TRBD2,TRBJ2-5,.,TRBV4-2,CASSQKASGGAETQYF,TGTGCCAGCAGCCAAAAGGCGTCGGGGGGGGCAGAGACCCAGTACTTC
TRBD1,TRBJ1-1,.,TRBV28,CASISQGEGNTEAFF,TGTGCCAGCATCTCACAGGGGGAGGGGAACACTGAAGCTTTCTTT
.,TRBJ2-1,.,TRBV28,CASSSGVSYNEQFF,TGTGCCAGCAGCTCCGGAGTATCCTACAATGAGCAGTTCTTC
.,TRBJ2-5,.,TRBV9,CASSVGGRNYETQYF,TGTGCCAGCAGCGTAGGAGGGAGGAACTACGAGACCCAGTACTTC
.,TRBJ2-7,.,TRBV19,CASSPGHAPTYEQYF,TGTGCCAGTAGTCCTGGCCACGCACCCACCTACGAGCAGTACTTC
.,TRBJ1-5,.,TRBV7-9,CASSLAGANQPQHF,TGTGCCAGCAGCTTAGCAGGGGCCAATCAGCCCCAGCATTTT
.,TRBJ1-2,.,TRBV28,CASSSPPRGIYGYTF,TGTGCCAGCAGTTCCCCTCCGCGGGGGATCTATGGCTACACCTTC
TRBD1,TRBJ1-3,once,TRBV28,CASSSGGQPSGNTIYF,TGTGCCAGCAGCTCAGGGGGACAGCCCTCTGGAAACACCATATATTTT
TRBD2,TRBJ2-1,.,TRBV6-5,CASSFLSGGSYNEQFF,TGTGCCAGCAGTTTCCTTAGCGGGGGGTCTTACAATGAGCAGTTCTTC
.,TRBJ2-5,few,TRBV6-5,CASRKEVTQYF,TGTGCCAGCAGGAAAGAGGTGACCCAGTACTTC
.,TRBJ2-7,.,TRBV6-1,CASSPSYEQYF,TGTGCCAGTTCCCCCAGCTACGAGCAGTACTTC
.,TRBJ2-1,.,TRBV2,CASSEVFGNTRDEQFF,TGTGCCAGCAGTGAAGTGTTTGGAAACACGAGGGATGAGCAGTTCTTC
TRBD1,TRBJ1-2,.,TRBV30,CAWADRDYGYTF,TGTGCCTGGGCGGACAGGGACTATGGCTACACCTTC
.,TRBJ1-1,many,TRBV20-1,CSAREVRAFF,TGCAGTGCTAGAGAGGTACGGGCTTTCTTT
.,TRBJ1-2,.,TRBV4-1,CASSRGDVSVRGYTF,TGCGCCAGCAGCCGAGGCGACGTCTCCGTGAGGGGCTACACCTTC
.,TRBJ2-3,once,TRBV5-1,CASSLGMSADTQYF,TGCGCCAGCAGCCTGGGCATGTCAGCAGATACGCAGTATTTT
.,TRBJ2-7,.,TRBV7-2,CASSPSAPEQYF,TGTGCCAGCAGCCCCAGTGCTCCCGAGCAGTACTTC
TRBD1,TRBJ2-2,once,TRBV19,CASRNRGNTGELFF,TGTGCCAGTAGGAACAGGGGGAACACCGGGGAGCTGTTTTTT
TRBD1,TRBJ2-7,few,TRBV14,CASSRQSRGFYEQYF,TGTGCCAGCAGCCGCCAGAGCAGGGGGTTCTACGAGCAGTACTTC
.,TRBJ2-1,few,TRBV13,CASSTDQRGLNYNEQFF,TGTGCCAGCAGCACGGACCAACGGGGCCTAAATTACAATGAGCAGTTCTTC
TRBD1,TRBJ1-5,.,TRBV5-5,CASSPFDRGDPQHF,TGTGCCAGCAGCCCCTTCGACAGGGGGGATCCCCAGCATTTT
.,TRBJ1-2,.,TRBV19,CASSIGQPLAAEGYTF,TGTGCCAGTAGTATCGGACAGCCGCTCGCCGCGGAAGGCTACACCTTC
TRBD1,TRBJ1-6,few,TRBV19,CASSRLDRGYSPLHF,TGTGCCAGTAGCCGGTTGGACAGGGGCTATTCACCCCTCCACTTT
.,TRBJ1-3,.,TRBV7-2,CASSLLDRHSGNTIYF,TGTGCCAGCAGCTTGTTAGACAGACACTCTGGAAACACCATATATTTT
.,TRBJ2-6,.,TRBV7-3,CASTPGGTADPGANVLTF,TGTGCCAGCACCCCTGGCGGGACAGCTGATCCTGGGGCCAACGTCCTGACTTTC
.,TRBJ2-7,few,TRBV2,CASVWAEAYEQYF,TGTGCCAGCGTGTGGGCAGAAGCCTACGAGCAGTACTTC
.,TRBJ1-6,.,TRBV5-1,CASSSTGLGSPLHF,TGCGCCAGCAGCTCTACAGGGTTGGGTTCACCCCTCCACTTT
TRBD1,TRBJ2-3,.,TRBV5-6,CASSLVGTGDTDTQYF,TGTGCCAGCAGCTTGGTAGGGACAGGAGACACAGATACGCAGTATTTT
TRBD2,TRBJ2-1,.,TRBV7-2,CASSPRGSGGEEQFF,TGTGCCAGCAGCCCCCGGGGTAGCGGGGGTGAGGAGCAGTTCTTC
.,TRBJ2-5,.,TRBV5-4,CASSLGPVQETQYF,TGTGCCAGCAGCTTGGGGCCCGTTCAAGAGACCCAGTACTTC
TRBD1,TRBJ1-4,.,TRBV23-1,CASSQSKTGLNDEKLFF,TGCGCCAGCAGTCAATCGAAGACAGGGCTGAATGATGAAAAACTGTTTTTT
.,TRBJ2-7,.,TRBV2,CASQDQRFSYEQYF,TGTGCCAGTCAAGACCAGCGGTTCTCCTACGAGCAGTACTTC
TRBD1,TRBJ2-3,.,TRBV4-2,CASSATGTGEYF,TGTGCCAGCAGCGCGACCGGGACAGGGGAGTATTTT
.,TRBJ2-5,.,TRBV4-2,CASSQAIRGEMQETQYF,TGTGCCAGCAGCCAAGCAATCCGCGGGGAAATGCAAGAGACCCAGTACTTC
TRBD1,TRBJ1-5,.,TRBV28,CASSWGQNQPQHF,TGTGCCAGCAGTTGGGGACAGAATCAGCCCCAGCATTTT
TRBD1,TRBJ1-1,.,TRBV28,CASSPGTGNTEAFF,TGTGCCAGCAGTCCCGGGACAGGGAACACTGAAGCTTTCTTT
.,TRBJ2-2,few,TRBV28,CASSSDYPTTGELFF,TGTGCCAGCAGTTCGGACTACCCCACCACCGGGGAGCTGTTTTTT
.,TRBJ2-3,.,TRBV2,CASSEDGDTQYF,TGTGCCAGCAGTGAAGATGGGGATACGCAGTATTTT
.,TRBJ2-3,.,TRBV4-1,CASSQVLDTQYF,TGCGCCAGCAGCCAAGTGCTGGATACGCAGTATTTT
TRBD1,TRBJ1-1,.,TRBV5-4,CASSTGGPEAFF,TGTGCCAGCAGCACAGGGGGGCCTGAAGCTTTCTTT
.,TRBJ1-4,.,TRBV7-6,CASSLNPYSNEKLFF,TGTGCCAGCAGCTTAAATCCTTACTCTAATGAAAAACTGTTTTTT
TRBD1,TRBJ2-3,.,TRBV6-1,CASTSGQGADTQYF,TGTGCCAGCACCTCCGGTCAGGGGGCAGATACGCAGTATTTT